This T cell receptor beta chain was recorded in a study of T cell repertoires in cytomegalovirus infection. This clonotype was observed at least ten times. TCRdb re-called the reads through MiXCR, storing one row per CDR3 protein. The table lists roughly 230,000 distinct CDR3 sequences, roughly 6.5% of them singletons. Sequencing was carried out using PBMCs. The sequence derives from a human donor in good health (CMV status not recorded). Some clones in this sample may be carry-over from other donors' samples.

The CDR3 spells CASTPAGGISGNTIYF. The CDR3 DNA reads TGTGCCAGCACCCCGGCAGGGGGAATCTCTGGAAACACCATATATTTT. The chain uses TRBV9 and TRBJ1-3; 7 nucleotides agree with TRBD1. Germline CDR1 reads SGDLS; CDR2 reads YYNGEE. CDR3 length equals 16 residues. The junction had 9 bases not matched to a gene; V was cut back by 6 bases and J by 0 bases.